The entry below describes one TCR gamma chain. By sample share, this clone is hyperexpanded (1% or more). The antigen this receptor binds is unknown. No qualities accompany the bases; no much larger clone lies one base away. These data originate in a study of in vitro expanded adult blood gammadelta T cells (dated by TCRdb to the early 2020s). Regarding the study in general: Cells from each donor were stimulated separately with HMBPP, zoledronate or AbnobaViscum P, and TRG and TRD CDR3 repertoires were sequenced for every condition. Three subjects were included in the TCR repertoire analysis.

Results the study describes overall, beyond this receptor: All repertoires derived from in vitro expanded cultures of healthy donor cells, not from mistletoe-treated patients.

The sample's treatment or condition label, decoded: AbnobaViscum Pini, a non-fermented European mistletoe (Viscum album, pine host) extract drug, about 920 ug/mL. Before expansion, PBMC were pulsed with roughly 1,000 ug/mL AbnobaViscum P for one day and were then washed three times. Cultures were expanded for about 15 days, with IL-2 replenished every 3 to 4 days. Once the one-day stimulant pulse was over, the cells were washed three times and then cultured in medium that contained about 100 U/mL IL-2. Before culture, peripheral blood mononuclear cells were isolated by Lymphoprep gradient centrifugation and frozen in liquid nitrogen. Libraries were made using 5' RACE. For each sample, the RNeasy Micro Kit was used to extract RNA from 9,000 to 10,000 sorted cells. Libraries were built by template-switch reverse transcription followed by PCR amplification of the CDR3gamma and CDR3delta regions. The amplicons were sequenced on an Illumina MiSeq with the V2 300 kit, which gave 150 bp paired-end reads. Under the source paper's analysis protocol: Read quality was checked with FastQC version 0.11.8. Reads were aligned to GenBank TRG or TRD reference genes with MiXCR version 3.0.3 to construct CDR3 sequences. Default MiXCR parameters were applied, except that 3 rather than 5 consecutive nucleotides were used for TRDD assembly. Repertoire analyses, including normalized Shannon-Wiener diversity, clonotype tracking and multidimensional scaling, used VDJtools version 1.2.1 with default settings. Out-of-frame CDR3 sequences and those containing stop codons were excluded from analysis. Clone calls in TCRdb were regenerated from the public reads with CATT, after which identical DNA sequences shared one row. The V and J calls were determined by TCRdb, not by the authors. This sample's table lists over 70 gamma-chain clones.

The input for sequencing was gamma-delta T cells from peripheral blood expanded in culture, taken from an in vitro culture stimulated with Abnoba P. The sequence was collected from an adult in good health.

The CDR3 has the sequence CALWEGRELGKKIKVF. Here is the DNA: TGTGCCTTGTGGGAGGGTCGAGAGTTGGGCAAAAAAATCAAGGTATTT. This chain joins TRGV9 to TRGJP. The germline V end is reduced by 2 bases and the J end by 6 bases; junction bases left unmatched: 4. CDR1 GITISATS and CDR2 ISYDGTV were looked up in the germline V gene (reference sequence). From the cysteine up to the phenylalanine, the CDR3 has a length of 16 residues. The sequence is cut down to CDR3 DNA, 48 bases in frame from base 1.